A selection of T cell receptor beta chains follows, all from one sample in a study of T cells after yellow fever vaccination. TCRdb passed the 5' RACE reads through MiXCR, listing each CDR3 protein once. The table records nearly 70,000 distinct CDR3 sequences, about 7% of them present only once. The material was CD8+ T cells sorted from PBMCs, obtained more than 35 days after the first yellow fever vaccination. All receptors derive from a man between 18 and 35 years old who received the YFV17D yellow fever vaccine. Both conserved end residues are part of each CDR3. The D gene is left open where the match is weak. Part of the rows lack a size; the others show once, few, many or a class for expanded clones.

TRBJ1-1 14 NA TRBV7-9 NA CASSLGGGPTEAFF TGTGCCAGCAGCTTAGGCGGGGGTCCCACTGAAGCTTTCTTT
TRBJ1-2 14 TRBD1 TRBV29-1 many CSVKLVGTGPGYTF TGCAGCGTGAAGTTAGTGGGGACAGGTCCTGGCTACACCTTC
TRBJ1-1 12 NA TRBV29-1 many CSVGLTGSEAFF TGCAGCGTCGGTTTAACAGGGTCTGAAGCTTTCTTT
TRBJ2-3 14 NA TRBV2 few CASSEAIITDTQYF TGTGCCAGCAGTGAAGCGATTATAACAGATACGCAGTATTTT
TRBJ2-1 16 TRBD1 TRBV7-8 many CASSLGQANSYNEQFF TGTGCCAGCAGCTTGGGACAGGCGAACTCCTACAATGAGCAGTTCTTC
TRBJ2-5 17 TRBD1 TRBV12-3/TRBV12-4 many CASFMTGQGPGQETQYF TGTGCCAGTTTTATGACGGGACAGGGGCCCGGGCAAGAGACCCAGTACTTC
TRBJ2-1 15 TRBD2 TRBV2 NA CAFCLLAGGNNEQFF TGTGCCTTCTGCCTCCTAGCGGGGGGAAACAATGAGCAGTTCTTC
TRBJ2-2 15 NA TRBV27 many CASSPGGAIRGELFF TGTGCCAGCAGCCCCGGAGGGGCCATTCGTGGGGAGCTGTTTTTT
TRBJ2-1 14 NA TRBV27 many CASSYSGPYNEQFF TGTGCCAGCAGTTACAGCGGCCCCTACAATGAGCAGTTCTTC
TRBJ1-4 15 NA TRBV15 few CATSSSARVNEKLFF TGTGCCACCAGCAGCTCAGCCAGGGTAAATGAAAAACTGTTTTTT
TRBJ1-5 15 TRBD1 TRBV5-1 many CASRPGTGVYQPQHF TGCGCCAGCAGACCCGGGACAGGGGTTTATCAGCCCCAGCATTTT
TRBJ2-1 15 NA TRBV5-6 NA CASSGGQVSYNEQFF TGTGCCAGCAGCGGGGGGCAGGTTTCCTACAATGAGCAGTTCTTC
TRBJ2-7 14 NA TRBV5-1 NA CASSLLGLTYEQYF TGCGCCAGCAGCTTGTTGGGACTCACCTACGAGCAGTACTTC
TRBJ2-2 15 NA TRBV4-2 many CASSQGDPDSGELFF TGTGCCAGCAGCCAAGGTGACCCCGATTCCGGGGAGCTGTTTTTT
TRBJ2-7 16 NA TRBV4-2 many CASSQVVGPGPYEQYF TGTGCCAGCAGCCAAGTCGTAGGGCCAGGCCCCTACGAGCAGTACTTC
TRBJ1-1 13 NA TRBV27 NA CASQTGWNTEAFF TGTGCCAGCCAGACAGGATGGAACACTGAAGCTTTCTTT
TRBJ2-1 14 TRBD1 TRBV7-9 many CASSYRDRDNEQFF TGTGCCAGCAGTTACAGGGACAGGGACAATGAGCAGTTCTTC
TRBJ2-1 16 NA TRBV5-1 many CASSLVASFSYNEQFF TGCGCCAGCAGCTTGGTGGCTAGCTTTTCCTACAATGAGCAGTTCTTC
TRBJ1-2 11 NA TRBV2 few CASSESRGYTF TGTGCCAGCAGTGAATCTCGTGGCTACACCTTC
TRBJ1-5 16 NA TRBV4-3 many CASSQDRPGNNQPQHF TGCGCCAGCAGCCAAGATCGGCCAGGTAACAATCAGCCCCAGCATTTT
TRBJ2-1 15 TRBD2 TRBV5-1 many CASTAGGIVDNEQFF TGCGCCAGCACCGCCGGGGGGATCGTCGACAATGAGCAGTTCTTC
TRBJ2-5 14 TRBD2 TRBV29-1 many CSVVLAGGPETQYF TGCAGCGTTGTACTAGCGGGGGGGCCGGAGACCCAGTACTTC
TRBJ2-1 16 NA TRBV11-2 medium-sized CASSLLSPEYYNEQFF TGTGCCAGCAGCTTATTGTCCCCGGAGTACTACAATGAGCAGTTCTTC
TRBJ2-7 16 NA TRBV12-3/TRBV12-4 NA CASSLCAGLSVCEQYF TGTGCCAGCAGTTTATGTGCAGGGTTGAGTGTATGCGAGCAGTACTTC
TRBJ2-1 15 NA TRBV7-6 NA CASSVRDSVVNEQFF TGTGCCAGCAGCGTCCGGGACTCGGTAGTCAATGAGCAGTTCTTC
TRBJ1-1 16 NA TRBV4-2 many CASSRPLSPSITEAFF TGTGCCAGCAGCCGGCCGTTGAGTCCAAGTATCACTGAAGCTTTCTTT
TRBJ2-3 15 TRBD1 TRBV12-3/TRBV12-4 NA CASSPGTGIGDTQYF TGTGCCAGCAGTCCCGGGACAGGTATAGGGGATACGCAGTATTTT
TRBJ2-3 14 TRBD1 TRBV6-2/TRBV6-3 many CASSTTGNTDTQYF TGTGCCAGCAGTACGACAGGGAACACAGATACGCAGTATTTT
TRBJ2-2 14 NA TRBV12-3/TRBV12-4 few CASSPISRAGELFF TGTGCCAGCAGTCCGATCTCGAGGGCCGGGGAGCTGTTTTTT
TRBJ2-3 15 NA TRBV5-5 NA CASSLVGVSTDTQYF TGTGCCAGCAGCTTGGTGGGAGTCAGCACAGATACGCAGTATTTT
TRBJ1-2 14 NA TRBV6-1 many CASSPSSRGYGYTF TGTGCCAGCAGTCCCTCCTCCAGGGGCTATGGCTACACCTTC
TRBJ1-2 12 TRBD1 TRBV7-2 many CAIEGQGDGYTF TGTGCCATCGAGGGACAGGGGGATGGCTACACCTTC
TRBJ1-1 17 NA TRBV27 NA CASSFRAGRAGPTEAFF TGTGCCAGCAGTTTCCGGGCGGGCCGTGCGGGTCCTACTGAAGCTTTCTTT
TRBJ2-2 15 NA TRBV4-2 few CASSQDDSNTGELFF TGTGCCAGCAGCCAAGATGACAGCAACACCGGGGAGCTGTTTTTT
TRBJ1-1 17 NA TRBV4-1 many CASSQEAPGGRNTEAFF TGCGCCAGCAGCCAAGAGGCGCCCGGGGGGCGGAACACTGAAGCTTTCTTT
TRBJ2-2 12 NA TRBV6-5 many CASSLGSGELFF TGTGCCAGCAGTTTAGGGTCCGGGGAGCTGTTTTTT
TRBJ2-3 16 TRBD2 TRBV5-1 NA CACSLAGGPTPDTQYF TGCGCCTGCAGCTTAGCGGGGGGGCCAACCCCAGATACGCAGTATTTT
TRBJ2-7 15 TRBD2 TRBV5-4 many CASTISGTDQDEQYF TGTGCCAGCACCATCAGCGGGACGGATCAGGACGAGCAGTACTTC
TRBJ2-5 11 NA TRBV29-1 many CSVVRGETQYF TGCAGCGTTGTCAGGGGAGAGACCCAGTACTTC
TRBJ2-7 15 NA TRBV6-5 many CASSYSPLRPYEQYF TGTGCCAGCAGTTACTCGCCTCTACGACCCTACGAGCAGTACTTC
TRBJ2-5 18 TRBD1 TRBV4-3 many CASSQVSADRGYAETQYF TGCGCCAGCAGCCAAGTGTCCGCGGACAGGGGGTACGCAGAGACCCAGTACTTC
TRBJ1-1 15 TRBD1 TRBV4-3 few CASSQGWTGVTEAFF TGCGCCAGCAGCCAAGGCTGGACAGGGGTGACTGAAGCTTTCTTT